These T cell receptor beta chains were read from a single sample in a study of OX40 agonist ivuxolimab in advanced cancers. TCRdb keeps only in-frame clones here, not all; method: immunoSEQ multiplex PCR. The sample gives 57,000 or so clones, around 83% of which show up once; 4.6% is in the top ten. Material: CD4+ or CD8+ T cells sorted from blood, obtained in a trial of the OX40 agonist ivuxolimab. The receptors come from an adult with an advanced solid tumor such as melanoma, head and neck, liver or kidney cancer. Both conserved end residues are part of each CDR3. Fields, in order: J gene, V gene, clone size, CDR3 length, D gene, CDR3 DNA, CDR3 protein. The D gene is left open where the match is weak. Not all rows give a size; the values are once, few, many and, for expanded clones, a class.

>TRBJ2-5|TRBV11-2|.|13|.
TGTGCCAGCACAACGGGGCTGAGGGGGACCCAGTACTTC
CASTTGLRGTQYF
>TRBJ2-2|TRBV5-6|.|16|TRBD2
TGTGCCAGCAGCTTGCCTAGCGGGAGAGTCACCGGGGAGCTGTTTTTT
CASSLPSGRVTGELFF
>TRBJ2-3|TRBV12-2|.|16|.
TGTGCAAGTCGCTTAGGGGGGACTCCCCCGCCAGGTACGCAGTATTTT
CASRLGGTPPPGTQYF
>TRBJ1-1|TRBV29-1|once|13|.
TGCAGCGTTGAGGAACAGGGCGACACTGAAGCTTTCTTT
CSVEEQGDTEAFF
>TRBJ1-1|TRBV2|.|14|.
TGTGCCAGCAGTGAAGCAGGCAGAGACACTGAAGCTTTCTTT
CASSEAGRDTEAFF
>TRBJ2-7|TRBV5-1|once|15|TRBD1
TGCGCCAGCAGCCATCAGGACAGGGGGCCCTACGAGCAGTACTTC
CASSHQDRGPYEQYF
>TRBJ2-3|TRBV5-1|.|12|.
TGCGCCAGCTATCAGAACACAGATACGCAGTATTTT
CASYQNTDTQYF
>TRBJ2-1|TRBV7-9|.|13|.
TGTGCCAGCAGCCACCTAAGGATACCTGAGCAGTTCTTC
CASSHLRIPEQFF
>TRBJ2-1|TRBV18|.|13|.
TGTGCCAGCTCACAGATAGGGGTTCATGAGCAGTTCTTC
CASSQIGVHEQFF
>TRBJ2-7|TRBV6-6|.|12|TRBD1
TGTGCCAGCAGTAAGGACAGGAACGAGCAGTACTTC
CASSKDRNEQYF
>TRBJ1-1|TRBV5-4|.|15|.
TGTGCCAGCAGCATCCGGGACACTTTGAACACTGAAGCTTTCTTT
CASSIRDTLNTEAFF
>TRBJ2-1|TRBV7-8|.|15|.
TGTGCCAGCAGCCCTCGACCAGGCTCCTACAATGAGCAGTTCTTC
CASSPRPGSYNEQFF
>TRBJ2-3|TRBV5-1|.|14|.
TGCGCCAGCAGCCCGAGGGCCTCCGCGGATACGCAGTATTTT
CASSPRASADTQYF
>TRBJ1-2|TRBV19|.|15|.
TGTGCCAGTACCCCCCAGACCTGGGGAGGAGCAGGCTACACCTTC
CASTPQTWGGAGYTF
>TRBJ2-3|TRBV5-4|once|16|TRBD1
TGTGCCAGCCGCCCGCTCGGGACAGGGGGCACAGATACGCAGTATTTT
CASRPLGTGGTDTQYF
>TRBJ1-2|TRBV15|.|16|.
TGTGCCACCAGCAGAGATAGACAGTCAAACGTTTATGGCTACACCTTC
CATSRDRQSNVYGYTF
>TRBJ1-5|TRBV19|.|15|TRBD1
TGTGCCAGTAGTTTAGGCCAGGGGGCAAGTCAGCCCCAGCATTTT
CASSLGQGASQPQHF
>TRBJ2-4|TRBV5-1|.|14|TRBD1
TGCGCCAGCAGCTTGGGGGACAGGGCGAACATTCAGTACTTC
CASSLGDRANIQYF
>TRBJ1-2|TRBV7-9|.|12|.
TGTGCCAGCAGCCAGGGGACCTATGGCTACACCTTC
CASSQGTYGYTF
>TRBJ1-6|TRBV6-5|.|14|.
TGTGCCAGCAGAAGGACAGCCAATAATTCACCCCTCCACTTT
CASRRTANNSPLHF
>TRBJ1-6|TRBV4-3|.|13|.
TGCGCCAGCAGCCAAAGTTATGGAGCACCCCTCCACTTT
CASSQSYGAPLHF
>TRBJ2-2|TRBV6-5|.|14|TRBD1
TGTGCCAGCAGTTCAGGGGGCAGGGCCGGGGAGCTGTTTTTT
CASSSGGRAGELFF
>TRBJ2-1|TRBV29-1|.|15|.
TGCAGCGCGTCGCTTCTCCCACCCTCCTACAATGAGCAGTTCTTC
CSASLLPPSYNEQFF
>TRBJ1-1|TRBV7-9|.|14|TRBD1
TGTGCCAGCAGCTTGGGACAGATGAACACTGAAGCTTTCTTT
CASSLGQMNTEAFF
>TRBJ1-3|TRBV28|.|16|.
TGTGCCAGCAGTTTGGGCAGGCAGAACTCTGGAAACACCATATATTTT
CASSLGRQNSGNTIYF
>TRBJ2-3|TRBV19|.|13|.
TGTGCCAGCACAGGGCCTGGTGGGGATACGCAGTATTTT
CASTGPGGDTQYF
>TRBJ1-5|TRBV2|few|14|.
TGTGCCAGCAGTGAGGGGCGAGGGTATCAGCCCCAGCATTTT
CASSEGRGYQPQHF
>TRBJ2-7|TRBV19|few|14|.
TGTGCCAGTAGTCGGGGCACAGGAGCCTACGAGCAGTACTTC
CASSRGTGAYEQYF
>TRBJ2-5|TRBV11-2|.|16|TRBD2
TGTGCCAGCAGCTTATTAGCGGGAGCCTCCAAAGAGACCCAGTACTTC
CASSLLAGASKETQYF
>TRBJ1-4|TRBV5-8|.|14|.
TGTGCCAGCAGCTTGAGGACTAATCAGGAAAAACTGTTTTTT
CASSLRTNQEKLFF
>TRBJ1-5|TRBV6-6|.|15|TRBD1
TGTGCCAGCAGTCCACAGGGGGGCAACAATCAGCCCCAGCATTTT
CASSPQGGNNQPQHF
>TRBJ2-7|TRBV28|.|17|TRBD1
TGTGCCAGCGGAACCGGGACAGGGTCTGCAACGCCCCGTGAGCAGTACTTC
CASGTGTGSATPREQYF
>TRBJ1-4|TRBV28|once|15|TRBD1
TGTGCCAGCAGTATAAACACAGGGGTTATTGAAAAACTGTTTTTT
CASSINTGVIEKLFF
>TRBJ1-5|TRBV7-9|.|14|TRBD1
TGTGCCAGCAGCTTTGGACAGGACAATCAGCCCCAGCATTTT
CASSFGQDNQPQHF
>TRBJ2-7|TRBV7-6|.|15|.
TGTGCCAGCAGCCTAAACCCTTCTCCGGGGAACGAGCAGTACTTC
CASSLNPSPGNEQYF
>TRBJ2-3|TRBV27|few|16|TRBD2
TGTGCCAGCAGTGAGCCGTTAGGGAGGGGCACAGATACGCAGTATTTT
CASSEPLGRGTDTQYF
>TRBJ1-1|TRBV6-1|.|12|.
TGTGCCAGCAAGGGCGGTAGCACTGAAGCTTTCTTT
CASKGGSTEAFF
>TRBJ2-7|TRBV15|.|16|.
TGTGCCACCAGCAGAGATAGGGCCCCGGCCCCCTACGAGCAGTACTTC
CATSRDRAPAPYEQYF
>TRBJ2-5|TRBV19|few|13|.
TGTGCCAGTAGTATGGCAGATCGGGAGACCCAGTACTTC
CASSMADRETQYF
>TRBJ2-3|TRBV20-1|.|11|.
TGCAGTGCCCTTAGCCCAGATACGCAGTATTTT
CSALSPDTQYF
>TRBJ2-7|TRBV2|.|15|TRBD2
TGTGCCAGCAGCGCTGGACTAGCGGGGACTTACGAGCAGTACTTC
CASSAGLAGTYEQYF
>TRBJ2-3|TRBV6-1|.|16|TRBD1
TGTGCCAGCAGTGCGGTCCCGGGACAGCGCACAGATACGCAGTATTTT
CASSAVPGQRTDTQYF
>TRBJ1-5|TRBV19|.|17|.
TGTGCCAGTAGTACACAGGGTGTCAAGAGGAGCAATCAGCCCCAGCATTTT
CASSTQGVKRSNQPQHF
>TRBJ2-3|TRBV6-1|.|14|.
TGTGCCAGCAGTGTACTAACAGGGACAGATACGCAGTATTTT
CASSVLTGTDTQYF
>TRBJ1-2|TRBV27|.|15|.
TGTGCCAGCAGTGTTACAGGGAAAGGGGACTATGGCTACACCTTC
CASSVTGKGDYGYTF
>TRBJ1-3|TRBV7-2|.|14|TRBD1
TGTGCCAGCAGCTTAGCGGGACAGCGAAACACCATATATTTT
CASSLAGQRNTIYF
>TRBJ1-1|TRBV11-1|few|14|.
TGTGCCAGCAGCCCTGTGTCCCAGAACACTGAAGCTTTCTTT
CASSPVSQNTEAFF
>TRBJ1-4|TRBV13|once|16|.
TGTGCCAGCAGCTTAGGCCGACTGGGTGTCGGTGAAAAACTGTTTTTT
CASSLGRLGVGEKLFF
>TRBJ1-5|TRBV18|.|13|.
TGTGCCAGCTCACCCCGCAACAATCAGCCCCAGCATTTT
CASSPRNNQPQHF
>TRBJ2-5|TRBV5-4|.|13|.
TGTGCCAGCAGCTTGCAGGTAGAAGAGACCCAGTACTTC
CASSLQVEETQYF
>TRBJ2-7|TRBV27|once|14|TRBD2
TGTGCCAGCAGTTTAGCGGGAGGGCCCGCCGAGCAGTACTTC
CASSLAGGPAEQYF
>TRBJ2-1|TRBV6-6|once|12|.
TGTGCCAGCAGTTCCGACAACAATGAGCAGTTCTTC
CASSSDNNEQFF
>TRBJ2-7|TRBV5-8|.|13|.
TGTGCCAGCAGCTTGGTTGCAGCCTACGAGCAGTACTTC
CASSLVAAYEQYF
>TRBJ2-7|TRBV6-1|.|14|TRBD2
TGTGCCAGCAGAACTAGCGGGAGGACCCACGAGCAGTACTTC
CASRTSGRTHEQYF
>TRBJ2-2|TRBV7-9|.|16|.
TGTGCCAGCAGCCCCACAGGCGGCCCGAACACCGGGGAGCTGTTTTTT
CASSPTGGPNTGELFF